A single sample gave rise to the 8 T cell receptor beta chains below, sequenced in a study of identical twins. TCRdb processed the 5' RACE reads anew with MiXCR; each CDR3 protein has one entry. Here the sample spans hundreds of thousands of distinct CDR3 sequences, 9% to 15% being singletons. The sample was also linked to a second study, of yellow fever vaccine responses in identical twins.

The sample was PBMCs. The source of these receptors is a woman aged 18-35 years in good health.

There are many counts of this clonotype. The gene calls are TRBV11-2 and TRBJ2-7; 8 bases are a match to TRBD1. The germline V gene encodes CDR1 SGHAT and CDR2 FQNNGV. The junction had 21 bases not matched to a gene; V was cut back by 5 bases and J by 6 bases. The CDR3 sequence is 18 residues long. The CDR3 DNA is TGTGCCAGCAGCCATAGGGCGGACAGGGTTTTTGTGGATTCCGAGCAGTACGTC. Translation gives CASSHRADRVFVDSEQYV.

This clonotype has a handful of counts. The chain employs TRBV15 and TRBJ2-5; perhaps TRBD1 as D (6 bases). Germline V gives CDR1 LNHNV, CDR2 YYDKDF (reference sequence). Trimming left V 3 bases short and J 7 bases short, with 18 bases between. CDR3 length: 15 amino acids. CDR3 nucleotides: TGTGCCACCAGCAGGGTTAACAGGGAATTTGGGACCCAGTACTTC. Translated: CATSRVNREFGTQYF.

This clonotype has just a few counts. This rearrangement joins TRBV12-3 or TRBV12-4 to TRBJ1-6; unclear D gene. The CDR3 sequence is 14 residues long. The germline V and J ends were trimmed by 1 base and 9 bases, with 10 bases remaining between them. CDR3 DNA sequence: TGTGCCAGCAGTTTAGGGCAGGCCAGTTCACCCCTCCACTTT. Translation gives CASSLGQASSPLHF.

CDR3 sequence: CASSIVGLAGAETQYF. Here the CDR3 DNA reads TGTGCCAGTAGTATAGTAGGACTAGCGGGAGCTGAGACCCAGTACTTC. The chain uses TRBV19 and TRBJ2-5; 13 positions agree with TRBD2. CDR3 length: 16 amino acids. Looked up from germline, CDR1 is LNHDA and CDR2 is SQIVND (reference sequence). Germline trimming cut 1 base from V and 5 bases from J; bases unmatched to any gene: 4.

Many counts were recorded for this clonotype. V and J are TRBV12-3 or TRBV12-4 and TRBJ2-1, with D hard to call. Trimming stripped 6 bases from V and 8 bases from J, with 17 bases between. The CDR3 runs to 14 residues. The CDR3 protein is CASSRPGSPHEQFF. CDR3 DNA sequence: TGTGCCAGCAGCAGACCCGGCAGTCCACATGAGCAGTTCTTC.

The genes are TRBV19 and TRBJ1-5; TRBD1 aligns across 8 bases. Germline V CDR1 and CDR2: LNHDA, SQIVND (reference sequence). V shed 3 bases, J shed 2 bases, and the junction held 6 bases outside the gene matches. CDR3 length: 16 residues. CDR3 in amino acids: CASSILDRAGNQPQHF. In DNA form, the CDR3 reads TGTGCCAGTAGTATTTTGGACAGGGCGGGCAATCAGCCCCAGCATTTT.

This clonotype was detected only a few times. The chain has TRBV3-1 and TRBJ1-3, with D perhaps matching TRBD1 (6 bases). Germline CDR1 is LGHDT and CDR2 is YNNKEL (reference sequence). V gave up 1 base and J gave up 0 bases, with 7 bases separating them. CDR3 length: 15 residues. The CDR3 loop reads CASSQGTASGNTIYF. Written as DNA, the CDR3 is TGTGCCAGCAGCCAAGGGACAGCCTCTGGAAACACCATATATTTT.

The J gene is TRBJ1-1, the V gene TRBV10-3; perhaps TRBD1 as D (5 bases). CDR1 is ENHRY and CDR2 is SYGVKD in the germline V gene. CDR3 length: 13 residues. V was shortened by 6 bases and J by 4 bases, with 12 bases between the two germline ends. CDR3 in DNA: TGTGCCATCAGACCCCAGGGTCCCACTGAAGCTTTCTTT. As protein: CAIRPQGPTEAFF.